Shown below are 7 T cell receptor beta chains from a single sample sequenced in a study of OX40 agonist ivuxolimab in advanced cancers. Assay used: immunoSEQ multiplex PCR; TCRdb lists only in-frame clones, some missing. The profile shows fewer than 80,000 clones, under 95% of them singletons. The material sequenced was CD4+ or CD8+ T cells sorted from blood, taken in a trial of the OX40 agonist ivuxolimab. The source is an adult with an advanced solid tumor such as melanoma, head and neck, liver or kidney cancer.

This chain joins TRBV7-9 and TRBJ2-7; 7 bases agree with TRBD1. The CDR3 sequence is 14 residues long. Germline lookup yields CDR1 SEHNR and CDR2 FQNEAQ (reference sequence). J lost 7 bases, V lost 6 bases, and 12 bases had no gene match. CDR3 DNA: TGTGCCAGCAGACGAGGGGGCCGTCTGGGGGAGCAGTACTTC. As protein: CASRRGGRLGEQYF.

CDR3 loop: CASSLGARGMAVRTNTQYF. In DNA, the CDR3 is TGTGCCAGCAGCCTTGGGGCCAGGGGGATGGCTGTAAGAACGAATACGCAGTATTTT. V usage is TRBV5-6 and J usage is TRBJ2-3; 7 nucleotides line up with TRBD1. The CDR3 consists of 19 residues. Unmatched junction bases numbered 24, after V lost 4 bases and J lost 7 bases. In germline, CDR1 is SGHDT, CDR2 YYEEEE.

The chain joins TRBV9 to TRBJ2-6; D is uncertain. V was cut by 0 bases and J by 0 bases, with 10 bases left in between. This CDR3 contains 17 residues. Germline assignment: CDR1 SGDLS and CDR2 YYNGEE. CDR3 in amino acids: CASSVGPRHSGANVLTF. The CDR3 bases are TGTGCCAGCAGCGTAGGACCGAGGCACTCTGGGGCCAACGTCCTGACTTTC.

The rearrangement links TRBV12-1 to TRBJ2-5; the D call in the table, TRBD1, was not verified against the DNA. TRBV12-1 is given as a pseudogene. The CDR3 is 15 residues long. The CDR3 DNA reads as TGTGCCAGCAGCTTTGAATTGGGCTGGAAAGAGACCCAGTACTTC. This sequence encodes CASSFELGWKETQYF.

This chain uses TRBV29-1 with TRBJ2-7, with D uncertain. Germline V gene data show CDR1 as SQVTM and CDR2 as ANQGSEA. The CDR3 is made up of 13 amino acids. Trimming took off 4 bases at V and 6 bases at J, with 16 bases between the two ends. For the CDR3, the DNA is TGCAGCGTTGTGGCAGGTTTTCGCGGCGAGCAGTACTTC. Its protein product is CSVVAGFRGEQYF.

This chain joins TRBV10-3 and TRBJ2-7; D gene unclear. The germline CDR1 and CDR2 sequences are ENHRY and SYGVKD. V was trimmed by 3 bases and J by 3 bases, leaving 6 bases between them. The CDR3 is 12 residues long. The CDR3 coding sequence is TGTGCCATCAGTGATAAGGACTACGAGCAGTACTTC. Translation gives CAISDKDYEQYF.

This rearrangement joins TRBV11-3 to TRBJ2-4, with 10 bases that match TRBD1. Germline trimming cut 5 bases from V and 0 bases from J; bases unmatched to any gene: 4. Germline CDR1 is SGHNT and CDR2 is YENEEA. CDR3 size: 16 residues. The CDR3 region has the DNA TGTGCCAGCAGCGCCGGGGACAGGGGAGCCAAAAACATTCAGTACTTC. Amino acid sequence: CASSAGDRGAKNIQYF.